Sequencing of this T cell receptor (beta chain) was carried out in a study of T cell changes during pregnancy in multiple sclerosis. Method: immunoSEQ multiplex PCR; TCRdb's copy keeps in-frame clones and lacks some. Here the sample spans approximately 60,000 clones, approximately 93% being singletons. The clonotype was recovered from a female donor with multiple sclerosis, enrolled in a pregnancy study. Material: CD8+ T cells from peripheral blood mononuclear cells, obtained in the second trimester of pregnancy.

The CDR3 nucleotides read TGTGCCAGTAGTGAGGGGGGGGCCTACAATGAGCAGTTCTTC. Translation: CASSEGGAYNEQFF. V gene TRBV19 combines with J gene TRBJ2-1; tentatively, D is TRBD2 (7 bases). CDR3 length equals 14 residues. V dropped 5 bases and J dropped 2 bases, with 10 bases sitting between them. Germline V gene lookup returns CDR1 LNHDA and CDR2 SQIVND (reference sequence).